This T cell receptor (beta chain) was identified in a study of T-cell reconstitution after alpha-beta-depleted transplantation in children. During its preparation, the TCRbeta library received unique molecular identifiers. TCRdb redid the calling of the PCR reads with MiXCR, one entry per CDR3 protein. Among 550,000 to 600,000 distinct CDR3 sequences listed, under 25% were seen once. This CDR3 comprises 13 residues. Trimming removed 4 bases from V and 3 bases from J, with 8 bases in between. In germline, CDR1 is SGHDN, CDR2 FVKESK. As concerns this clonotype: Its antigen is unidentified.

Findings of the study overall: The origin of high day-60 TCRbeta diversity in some patients lay in surviving recipient T cells and thymic progenitors. Several hundred expanded graft clones reportedly supplied alpha-beta T cells about two months after transplant. Counts and diversity of T cells one year after transplant came mostly from newly produced T cells.

The chain uses TRBV14 and TRBJ2-3; no definite D call. This clonotype originated in a boy in the first two years of life who had a stem cell transplant for acute myeloid leukemia, so the T cells may come from the graft donor. Sequenced here: PBMCs, mostly from graft donor cells, sampled 360 days after TCRalphabeta/CD19-depleted stem cell transplant. CDR3 amino acids: CASSRSLTDTQYF. The CDR3 nucleotides read TGTGCCAGCAGCCGAAGCTTGACAGATACGCAGTATTTT. The complete variable domain, with remaining parts taken from reference TRBV14 and TRBJ2-3, reads EAGVTQFPSHSVIEKGQTVTLRCDPISGHDNLYWYRRVMGKEIKFLLHFVKESKQDESGMPNNRFLAERTGGTYSTLKVQPAELEDSGVYFCASSRSLTDTQYFGPGTRLTVL.